Listed here are 21 T cell receptor beta chains from one sample, sequenced in a study of CD8 T cells in Susac syndrome. After extraction with the RNeasy kit, about 0.5 to 1 ug of the RNA was reverse transcribed using random hexamers. TCRdb re-analysed the immunoSEQ multiplex PCR reads in MiXCR, keeping a single row per CDR3 protein. The table lists under 550,000 distinct CDR3 sequences, around 85% of them singletons. Sequenced sample: CD8+ T cells from PBMCs. The source is a human donor with multiple sclerosis.

The chain links TRBV20-1 to TRBJ2-7, with unresolved D. Germline CDR1 is DFQATT and CDR2 is SNEGSKA (reference sequence). The CDR3 contains 14 residues. V was trimmed by 1 base and J by 0 bases, leaving 10 bases between them. For the CDR3, the DNA is TGCAGTGCTAGAGGGCAGGAAAGCTCCTACGAGCAGTACTTC. Translated: CSARGQESSYEQYF.

This chain links TRBV3-1 with TRBJ2-6, with D possibly TRBD1 on 6 matching bases. The germline CDR1 and CDR2 sequences are LGHDT and YNNKEL (reference sequence). The length of the CDR3 is 15 residues. The V end lost 1 base, the J end lost 4 bases, and 8 bases lay between the germline ends. CDR3 DNA sequence: TGTGCCAGCAGCCAAGTGGGGGCAGGGGCCAACGTCCTGACTTTC. Translation: CASSQVGAGANVLTF.

The genes are TRBV7-2 and TRBJ1-1; D not resolved. Germline CDR1 and CDR2: SGHTA and FQGNSA. V was trimmed by 1 base and J by 4 bases, leaving 13 bases between them. The CDR3 covers 15 residues. The CDR3 DNA follows: TGTGCCAGCAGCTTAGTTTTTAGGCGGATCACTGAAGCTTTCTTT. Residues: CASSLVFRRITEAFF. Together with reference TRBV7-2 and TRBJ1-1, the CDR3 gives the full variable domain: GAGVSQSPSNKVTEKGKDVELRCDPISGHTALYWYRQSLGQGLEFLIYFQGNSAPDKSGLPSDRFSAERTGGSVSTLTIQRTQQEDSAVYLCASSLVFRRITEAFFGQGTRLTVV.

The V call is TRBV18, the J call TRBJ1-1; 7 nucleotides match TRBD1. The length of the CDR3 is 16 residues. CDR1 KGHSH and CDR2 LQKENI come from the germline V gene. Trimming at V came to 8 bases and at J to 0 bases, leaving 12 bases not matched to a gene. The CDR3, as DNA: TGTGCCAGCGACTACGCACCGGGACAGATGAACACTGAAGCTTTCTTT. It translates to CASDYAPGQMNTEAFF.

Points on this clonotype: The conserved final phenylalanine or tryptophan is absent from the CDR3, which likely points to a read error. J is TRBJ1-2 and V is TRBV6-2 or TRBV6-3, with TRBD1 identical over 9 bases. V gave up 5 bases and J gave up 6 bases; unmatched junction bases: 4. Germline-derived CDR1 and CDR2 are MNHEY and SVGEGT. The CDR3 extends over 13 amino acids. CDR3 sequence reads: CASSGTGINGYTL. CDR3 nucleotide sequence: TGTGCCAGCAGTGGGACAGGGATAAATGGCTACACCCTC.

V and J are TRBV11-2 and TRBJ2-3; TRBD2 agrees at 8 bases. V shed 2 bases, J shed 1 base, and the junction held 11 bases outside the gene matches. The CDR3 runs to 18 residues. Per the germline V gene, CDR1 is SGHAT and CDR2 is FQNNGV. The CDR3 loop is CASSLFSGTSGGTDTQYF. The CDR3 DNA reads as TGTGCCAGCAGCTTATTTAGCGGGACTTCCGGGGGCACAGATACGCAGTATTTT.

CDR3 in DNA: TGTGCCAGCAGCCATAGCGGGCCAAGCGCCTACAATGAGCAGTTCTTC. The encoded protein is CASSHSGPSAYNEQFF. The chain joins TRBV7-3 to TRBJ2-1, with 7 bases identical to TRBD2. The CDR3 length is 16 residues. Looked up from germline, CDR1 is SGHTA and CDR2 is FQGTGA. Trimming removed 5 bases from V and 2 bases from J; junction bases left unmatched: 9.

The chain uses TRBV11-2 and TRBJ1-1; no definite D call. The CDR3 has 16 residues. Germline V gives CDR1 SGHAT, CDR2 FQNNGV. V shed 8 bases and J shed 7 bases, with 26 bases lying between them. CDR3 coding DNA: TGTGCCAGCGGTTTCCTGGGGAGTTCCCGTAGGGTTGAAGCTTTCTTT. Its protein product is CASGFLGSSRRVEAFF.

This chain links TRBV29-1 with TRBJ2-1; 8 nucleotides agree with TRBD2. The V segment lost 4 bases and the J segment 2 bases; nucleotides outside the gene matches: 7. Looked up from germline, CDR1 is SQVTM and CDR2 is ANQGSEA. This CDR3 is 15 amino acids long. The CDR3 is CSVGAGDLPYNEQFF. DNA of the CDR3: TGCAGCGTTGGAGCGGGGGACTTACCCTACAATGAGCAGTTCTTC.

The table lists this clonotype with a few counts. The V and J genes are TRBV7-9 and TRBJ2-1; 11 bases are shared with TRBD1. Trimming removed 2 bases from V and 3 bases from J; junction bases left unmatched: 6. This CDR3 contains 17 residues. Germline V gives CDR1 SEHNR, CDR2 FQNEAQ (reference sequence). As DNA, the CDR3 is TGTGCCAGCAGCTTACAGATGGGGACAGGGGGCTACAATGAGCAGTTCTTC. Protein: CASSLQMGTGGYNEQFF.

The genes are TRBV20-1 and TRBJ2-7; D is possibly TRBD1 or TRBD2 (5 bases each). The germline gives CDR1 DFQATT, CDR2 SNEGSKA (reference sequence). The CDR3 is 15 amino acids. Trimming took 6 bases from V and 0 from J, leaving 18 bases between them. Here the CDR3 reads CSAYPGTVSSYEQYF. The CDR3 DNA is TGCAGTGCGTACCCCGGGACGGTGAGCTCCTACGAGCAGTACTTC.

DNA for the CDR3: TGTGCCAGCAGTTTGAGTTGGGACAGTAAAAACATTCAGTACTTC. This encodes CASSLSWDSKNIQYF. This chain links TRBV12-3 or TRBV12-4 with TRBJ2-4; TRBD1 aligns across 7 bases. The CDR3 totals 15 residues. The trim removed 3 bases at V and 4 bases at J, leaving 6 bases unmatched.

The CDR3 sequence: CASSSSGLAGNEQYF. The CDR3 DNA is TGTGCCAGCAGCTCATCGGGACTAGCGGGTAACGAGCAGTACTTC. The V and J genes are TRBV7-2 and TRBJ2-7, with 12 bases aligning to TRBD2. Losses at the gene ends were 4 bases for V and 5 bases for J; bases not matched to a gene: 6. The CDR3 is 15 residues long. Germline CDR1 is SGHTA and CDR2 is FQGNSA. Full variable domain (outside the CDR3, taken from reference TRBV7-2 and TRBJ2-7): GAGVSQSPSNKVTEKGKDVELRCDPISGHTALYWYRQSLGQGLEFLIYFQGNSAPDKSGLPSDRFSAERTGGSVSTLTIQRTQQEDSAVYLCASSSSGLAGNEQYFGPGTRLTVT.

The CDR3 region is CASSLDRHTNYGYTF. CDR3 DNA sequence: TGCGCCAGCAGCCTGGATCGACACACTAACTATGGCTACACCTTC. This chain uses TRBV4-1 with TRBJ1-2; D is unclear. The CDR3 consists of 15 residues. V was trimmed by 4 bases and J by 0 bases, leaving 12 bases between them. Germline V lookup: CDR1 MGHRA, CDR2 YSYEKL.

On this clonotype: An end of the junction differs from the germline gene, which may be a read error. The V call is TRBV2, the J call TRBJ2-7, with 7 bases lining up with TRBD2. CDR1 is SNHLY, CDR2 FYNNEI, per germline. The CDR3 has 9 amino acids. The CDR3 here is CASGGRACF. CDR3 nucleotides: TGTGCCAGCGGGGGGAGGGCCTGCTTC.

The rearrangement links TRBV20-1 to TRBJ1-3, with D possibly matching TRBD1 (5 bases). The germline gives CDR1 DFQATT, CDR2 SNEGSKA (reference sequence). The CDR3 extends over 12 amino acids. Trimming took 3 bases from V and 4 from J, leaving 7 bases between them. This CDR3 reads CSASRQGNTIYF. Here the CDR3 DNA reads TGCAGTGCTAGTAGACAGGGAAACACCATATATTTT.

The J gene is TRBJ1-1, the V gene TRBV27, with D possibly TRBD1 on 5 matching bases. Germline V CDR1 and CDR2: MNHEY, SMNVEV (reference sequence). This CDR3 comprises 14 residues. The V end was cut by 6 bases, the J end by 1 base, with 12 bases between. CDR3 loop: CASRALGTNTEAFF. The CDR3 region has the DNA TGTGCCAGCAGGGCATTGGGGACGAACACTGAAGCTTTCTTT.

The V gene is TRBV5-4, the J gene TRBJ1-1; D unclear. The CDR3 sequence is 14 residues long. V lost 2 bases to trimming and J lost 1 base, with 9 bases between them. Germline CDR1 and CDR2: SGHNT and YYREEE (reference sequence). CDR3 bases: TGTGCCAGCAGCTTCCTTTACGGGAACACTGAAGCTTTCTTT. It specifies CASSFLYGNTEAFF.

The chain combines TRBV6-1 with TRBJ2-5, with 10 positions matching TRBD1. Germline V gene sequence: CDR1 MNHNS, CDR2 SASEGT. V lost 5 bases to trimming and J lost 6 bases; unmatched junction nucleotides: 12. The CDR3 is 16 amino acids. CDR3 in DNA: TGTGCCAGCAGTCGCTCTGACAGGGGGCTTGGAAAGACCCAGTACTTC. This codes for CASSRSDRGLGKTQYF.

The V and J genes are TRBV10-3 and TRBJ2-1, with TRBD2 identical over 8 bases. Germline CDR1 is ENHRY and CDR2 is SYGVKD. The V and J ends lost 2 bases and 4 bases, in that order; junction bases with no gene match: 1. This CDR3 contains 14 residues. For the CDR3, the DNA is TGTGCCATCAGTGAGCGGGAGGGGTACAATGAGCAGTTCTTC. This translates into CAISEREGYNEQFF.

This chain uses TRBV5-5 with TRBJ2-5; 9 nucleotides align to TRBD1. The CDR3 is 15 residues long. CDR1 and CDR2 (germline): SGHKS, YYEKEE (reference sequence). V shed 5 bases and J 5 bases; nucleotides not matched to a gene: 10. CDR3 DNA sequence: TGTGCCAGCAGATGGACGGGACAGGGAGCTGAGACCCAGTACTTC. The encoded protein is CASRWTGQGAETQYF.